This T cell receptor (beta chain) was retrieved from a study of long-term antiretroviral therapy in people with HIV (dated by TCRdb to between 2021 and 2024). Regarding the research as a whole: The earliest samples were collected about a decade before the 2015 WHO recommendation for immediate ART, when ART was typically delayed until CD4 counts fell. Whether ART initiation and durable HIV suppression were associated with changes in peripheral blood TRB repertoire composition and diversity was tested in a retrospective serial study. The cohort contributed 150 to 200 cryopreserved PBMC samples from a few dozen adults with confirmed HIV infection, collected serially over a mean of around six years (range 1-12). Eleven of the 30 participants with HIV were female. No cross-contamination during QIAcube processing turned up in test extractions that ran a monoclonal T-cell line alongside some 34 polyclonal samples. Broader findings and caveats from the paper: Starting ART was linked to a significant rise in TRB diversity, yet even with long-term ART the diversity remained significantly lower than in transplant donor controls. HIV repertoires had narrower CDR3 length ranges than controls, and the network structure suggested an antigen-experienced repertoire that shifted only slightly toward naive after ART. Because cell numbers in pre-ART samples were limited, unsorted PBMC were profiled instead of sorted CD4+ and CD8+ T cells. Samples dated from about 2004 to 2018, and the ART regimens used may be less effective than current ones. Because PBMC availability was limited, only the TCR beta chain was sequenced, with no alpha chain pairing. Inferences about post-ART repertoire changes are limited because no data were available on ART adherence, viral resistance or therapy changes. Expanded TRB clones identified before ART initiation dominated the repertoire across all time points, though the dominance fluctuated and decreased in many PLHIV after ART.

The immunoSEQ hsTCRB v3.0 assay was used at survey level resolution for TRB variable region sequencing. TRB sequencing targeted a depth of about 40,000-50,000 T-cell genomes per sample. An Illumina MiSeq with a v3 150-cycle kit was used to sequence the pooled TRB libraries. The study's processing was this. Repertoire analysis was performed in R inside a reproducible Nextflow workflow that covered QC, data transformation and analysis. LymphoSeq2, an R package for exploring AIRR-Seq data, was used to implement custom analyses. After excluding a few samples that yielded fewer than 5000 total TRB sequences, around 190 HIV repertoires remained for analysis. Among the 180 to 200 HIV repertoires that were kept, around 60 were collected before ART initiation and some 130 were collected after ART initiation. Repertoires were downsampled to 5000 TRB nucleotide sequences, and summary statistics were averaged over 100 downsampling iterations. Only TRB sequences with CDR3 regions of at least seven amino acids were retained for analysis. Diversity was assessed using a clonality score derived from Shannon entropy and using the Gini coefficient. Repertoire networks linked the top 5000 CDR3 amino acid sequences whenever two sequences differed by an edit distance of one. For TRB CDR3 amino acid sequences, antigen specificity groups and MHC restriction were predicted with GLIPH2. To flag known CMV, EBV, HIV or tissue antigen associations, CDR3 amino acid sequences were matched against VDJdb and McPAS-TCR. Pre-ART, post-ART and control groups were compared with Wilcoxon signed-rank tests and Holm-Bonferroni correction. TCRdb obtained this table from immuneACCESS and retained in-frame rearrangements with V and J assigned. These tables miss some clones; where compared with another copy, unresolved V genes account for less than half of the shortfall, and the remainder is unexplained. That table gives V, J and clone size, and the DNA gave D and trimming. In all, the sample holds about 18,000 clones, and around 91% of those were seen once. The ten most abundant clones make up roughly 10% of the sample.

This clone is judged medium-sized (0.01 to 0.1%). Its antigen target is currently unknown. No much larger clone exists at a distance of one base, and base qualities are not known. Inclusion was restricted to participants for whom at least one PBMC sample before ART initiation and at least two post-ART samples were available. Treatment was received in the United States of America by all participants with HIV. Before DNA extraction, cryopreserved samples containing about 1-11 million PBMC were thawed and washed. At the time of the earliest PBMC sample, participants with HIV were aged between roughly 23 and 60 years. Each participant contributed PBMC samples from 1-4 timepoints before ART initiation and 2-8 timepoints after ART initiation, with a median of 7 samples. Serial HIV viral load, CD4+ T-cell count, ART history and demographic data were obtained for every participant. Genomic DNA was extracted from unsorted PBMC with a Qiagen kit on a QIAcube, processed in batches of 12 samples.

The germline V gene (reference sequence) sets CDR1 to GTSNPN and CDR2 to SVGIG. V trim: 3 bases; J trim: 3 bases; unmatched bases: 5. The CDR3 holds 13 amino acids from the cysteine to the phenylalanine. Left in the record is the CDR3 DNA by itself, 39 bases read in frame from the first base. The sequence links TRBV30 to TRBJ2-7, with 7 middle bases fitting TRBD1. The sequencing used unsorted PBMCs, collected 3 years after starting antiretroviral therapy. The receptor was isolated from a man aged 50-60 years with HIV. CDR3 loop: CAWSAGGFYEQYF. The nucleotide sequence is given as TGTGCCTGGAGCGCAGGGGGTTTCTACGAGCAGTACTTC.